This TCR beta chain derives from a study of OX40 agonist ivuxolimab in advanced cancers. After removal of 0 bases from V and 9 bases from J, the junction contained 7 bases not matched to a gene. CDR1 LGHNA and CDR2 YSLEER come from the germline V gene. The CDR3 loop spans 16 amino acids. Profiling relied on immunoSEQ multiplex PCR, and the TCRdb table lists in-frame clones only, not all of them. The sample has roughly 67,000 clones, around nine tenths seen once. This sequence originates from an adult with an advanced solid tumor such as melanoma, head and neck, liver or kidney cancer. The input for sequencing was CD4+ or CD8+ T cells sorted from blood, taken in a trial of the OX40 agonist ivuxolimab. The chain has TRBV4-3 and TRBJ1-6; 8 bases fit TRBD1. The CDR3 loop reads CASSQDWQGARSPLHF. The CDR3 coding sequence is TGCGCCAGCAGCCAAGATTGGCAGGGGGCTCGTTCACCCCTCCACTTT.